The 21 T cell receptor beta chains reported below all come from one sample, sequenced in a study of T cell responses to AZD1222 COVID-19 vaccine (dated by TCRdb to about 2021). What the time point label conveys for this sample: baseline before first vaccination. Libraries were made using the immunoSEQ multiplex PCR assay. The immuneACCESS repertoire file appears here via TCRdb, limited to in-frame rearrangements. These files lack a portion of the clones; in checked studies, under half of the deficit traces to unresolved V genes, and the cause of the others is not known. The table for this sample lists approximately 110,000 clones; around 85% of them were counted only once. The ten largest clonotypes hold less than 8% of the sample. The sequences come from peripheral blood, collected on day 0 of AZD1222 vaccination. The source is an adult in good health.

The chain has TRBV24-1 and TRBJ2-3; a possible D gene is TRBD2 (5 bases). Looked up from germline, CDR1 is KGHDR and CDR2 is SFDVKD. Trimming stripped 0 bases from V and 10 bases from J, with 13 bases between. This CDR3 is 14 amino acids long. The CDR3 region is CATSDLYRDSAQYF. The CDR3 DNA reads TGTGCCACCAGTGATTTGTATCGGGATAGCGCGCAGTATTTT.

This clone was counted a single time. The chain carries TRBV2 and TRBJ2-5, with 15 bases identical to TRBD2. Germline V CDR1 and CDR2: SNHLY, FYNNEI. Trimming took 6 bases from V and 5 from J; bases not matched to a gene: 13. The CDR3 spans 18 residues. The CDR3 protein is CASSVGLAGGTSGETQYF. The CDR3 nucleotides are TGTGCCAGCAGCGTGGGACTAGCGGGGGGTACTAGCGGGGAGACCCAGTACTTC.

The chain couples TRBV6-6 to TRBJ1-5; 7 nucleotides match TRBD1. The junction had 5 bases not matched to a gene; V was cut back by 5 bases and J by 1 base. The germline V gene has CDR1 MNHNY and CDR2 SVGAGI (reference sequence). The CDR3 consists of 15 residues. CDR3 protein: CASSRDRVSNQPQHF. DNA for the CDR3: TGTGCCAGCAGTCGCGACAGGGTCAGCAATCAGCCCCAGCATTTT.

The V and J genes are TRBV2 and TRBJ1-5; 10 positions match TRBD1. The germline CDR1 and CDR2 sequences are SNHLY and FYNNEI. The CDR3 runs 14 residues. The junction had 5 bases not matched to a gene; V was cut back by 6 bases and J by 6 bases. CDR3 in amino acids: CASRGGQGSQPQHF. The CDR3 nucleotides are TGTGCCAGCAGGGGGGGACAGGGGTCTCAGCCCCAGCATTTT.

This clone turned up a few times. This specimen includes other DNA sequences encoding the same CDR3. V usage is TRBV9 and J usage is TRBJ1-2; D gene unclear. The germline V gene encodes CDR1 SGDLS and CDR2 YYNGEE. This CDR3 spans 11 amino acids. V was clipped by 2 bases and J by 7 bases, with 6 bases between them. CDR3 in DNA: TGTGCCAGCAGCGTGCCGGGTGGCTACACCTTC. This codes for CASSVPGGYTF. Variable domain in full (rest from reference TRBV9 and TRBJ1-2): DSGVTQTPKHLITATGQRVTLRCSPRSGDLSVYWYQQSLDQGLQFLIQYYNGEERAKGNILERFSAQQFPDLHSELNLSSLELGDSALYFCASSVPGGYTFGSGTRLTVV.

The CDR3 spells CASSDNPGTVEQYF. The CDR3 nucleotides read TGTGCCAGCAGCGATAACCCCGGGACAGTCGAGCAGTACTTC. The genes are TRBV2 and TRBJ2-7; 7 bases line up with TRBD1. V dropped 6 bases and J dropped 6; count of bases not matched to a gene: 11. This CDR3 contains 14 residues. Germline lookup yields CDR1 SNHLY and CDR2 FYNNEI.

The chain links TRBV7-9 to TRBJ1-6, with 8 bases aligning to TRBD1. The CDR3 contains 16 residues. V lost 4 bases to trimming and J lost 5 bases; unmatched junction nucleotides: 7. Germline CDR1 reads SEHNR; CDR2 reads FQNEAQ (reference sequence). The CDR3 coding sequence is TGTGCCAGCAGCTCCGCCCCGGGACAGGATAATTCACCCCTCCACTTT. Amino acid sequence: CASSSAPGQDNSPLHF. The whole variable domain, filled in from reference TRBV7-9 and TRBJ1-6, reads DTGVSQNPRHKITKRGQNVTFRCDPISEHNRLYWYRQTLGQGPEFLTYFQNEAQLEKSRLLSDRFSAERPKGSFSTLEIQRTEQGDSAMYLCASSSAPGQDNSPLHFGNGTRLTVT.

The chain recombines TRBV6-5 with TRBJ1-2, with D possibly TRBD1 on 5 matching bases. Germline assignment: CDR1 MNHEY and CDR2 SVGAGI. Trimming stripped 2 bases from V and 5 bases from J, with 15 bases between. This CDR3 is 15 amino acids long. The CDR3 protein is CASSYDGGDIYGYTF. The CDR3 coding sequence is TGTGCCAGCAGTTACGACGGGGGGGATATTTATGGCTACACCTTC.

V usage is TRBV7-2 and J usage is TRBJ2-1, with D tentatively TRBD2 (6 bases). V was cut by 3 bases and J by 5 bases, with 8 bases left in between. The germline CDR1 and CDR2 sequences are SGHTA and FQGNSA. This CDR3 region has 13 residues. The CDR3 nucleotides read TGTGCCAGCAGCTTGCGGGGCAACAATGAGCAGTTCTTC. Its protein product is CASSLRGNNEQFF.

The J gene is TRBJ2-1, the V gene TRBV27; tentative D call: TRBD1 (6 bases). Germline V lookup: CDR1 MNHEY, CDR2 SMNVEV (reference sequence). The CDR3 covers 17 residues. Trimming took 6 bases from V and 6 from J, leaving 24 bases between them. CDR3 region: CASSTPRTGRSLNEQFF. In DNA, the CDR3 is TGTGCCAGCAGCACCCCCCGCACAGGGCGATCCCTCAATGAGCAGTTCTTC.

V gene TRBV6-5 combines with J gene TRBJ2-7; TRBD1 agrees at 9 bases. The germline V gene has CDR1 MNHEY and CDR2 SVGAGI. V lost 7 bases, J lost 0 bases, and 4 bases stayed unmatched. The CDR3 consists of 14 residues. In DNA form, the CDR3 reads TGTGCCAGCAAGGACAGGGGCCCCTCCTACGAGCAGTACTTC. Its translation: CASKDRGPSYEQYF.

This clone was detected a few times. The chain carries TRBV7-2 and TRBJ1-1; D is uncertain. Trimming took 4 bases from V and 1 from J, leaving 7 bases between them. CDR3 length: 13 amino acids. CDR1 is SGHTA, CDR2 FQGNSA, per germline. The CDR3 reads CASSSQQNTEAFF. In nucleotides, the CDR3 is TGTGCCAGCAGCTCTCAGCAGAACACTGAAGCTTTCTTT.

This clone has a single count. The chain joins TRBV19 to TRBJ1-1; the D is unclear. Germline-derived CDR1 and CDR2 are LNHDA and SQIVND (reference sequence). This CDR3 has 13 amino acids. Trimming removed 3 bases at V and 1 base at J, with 6 bases between. CDR3 region: CASSMEGNTEAFF. The CDR3 DNA reads TGTGCCAGTAGTATGGAAGGGAACACTGAAGCTTTCTTT.

This clone appeared once. This chain links TRBV3-1 (or the pseudogene TRBV3-2) with TRBJ2-1, with 8 bases matching TRBD2. The CDR3 consists of 15 residues. Unmatched junction bases numbered 9, after V lost 5 bases and J lost 6 bases. Germline assignment: CDR1 LGHDT and CDR2 YNNKEL (reference sequence). CDR3 coding DNA: TGTGCCAGCAGCATCGGGGGGGCGAGCGGCAATGAGCAGTTCTTC. Translated: CASSIGGASGNEQFF.

V is TRBV7-2 and J is TRBJ2-3; 8 nucleotides align to TRBD1. Germline V CDR1 and CDR2: SGHTA, FQGNSA. The V gene end was trimmed by 1 base and the J gene end by 0 bases; junction bases not matched to a gene: 0. The CDR3 totals 15 residues. In DNA, the CDR3 is TGTGCCAGCAGCTTAGGACAGGGGAGCACAGATACGCAGTATTTT. Translating gives CASSLGQGSTDTQYF.

This rearrangement joins TRBV7-9 to TRBJ2-1; no clear D. Germline CDR1 SEHNR, CDR2 FQNEAQ (reference sequence). The CDR3 runs 10 residues. V was cut by 5 bases and J by 8 bases, with 4 bases left in between. The CDR3 DNA sequence: TGTGCCAGCAGCGACCATGAGCAGTTCTTC. It specifies CASSDHEQFF.

V is TRBV10-3 and J is TRBJ1-2; TRBD1 matches at 7 bases. The germline V gene encodes CDR1 ENHRY and CDR2 SYGVKD. V trimming: 6 bases; J trimming: 4 bases; junction bases outside the gene matches: 8. This CDR3 contains 14 residues. In nucleotides, the CDR3 is TGTGCCATCAGGCTTCAGGGGGGAGGCTATGGCTACACCTTC. Encoded protein: CAIRLQGGGYGYTF.

This clone was found once. The chain is built from TRBV15 and TRBJ1-2; 9 nucleotides line up with TRBD1. This CDR3 contains 17 residues. The ends lost 1 base at V and 7 bases at J; junction bases unmatched: 13. CDR1 is LNHNV, CDR2 YYDKDF, per germline (reference sequence). CDR3 DNA sequence: TGTGCCACCAGCAGAGGGGGGGCCGGGACAGGGTCCCGTGGCTACACCTTC. Amino acid sequence: CATSRGGAGTGSRGYTF.

This chain uses TRBV10-3 with TRBJ2-1; 8 positions agree with TRBD2. The CDR3 length is 15 residues. After removal of 6 bases from V and 0 bases from J, the junction contained 4 bases not matched to a gene. Germline V lookup: CDR1 ENHRY, CDR2 SYGVKD. CDR3 nucleotide sequence: TGTGCCATCAGAGCGGGGGATAGCTCCTACAATGAGCAGTTCTTC. Residues: CAIRAGDSSYNEQFF.

This chain joins TRBV7-2 and TRBJ1-2, with 8 bases that match TRBD1. This CDR3 is built from 15 residues. V was pared by 5 bases and J by 7 bases, with 12 bases of the junction left unmatched. CDR1 and CDR2 (germline): SGHTA, FQGNSA. The CDR3 nucleotides are TGTGCCAGCAGCCCCCGACAGGGGTCGTTCGCTGGCTACACCTTC. The encoded protein is CASSPRQGSFAGYTF.

The chain is built from TRBV4-2 and TRBJ2-2; TRBD2 aligns across 7 bases. The trim removed 0 bases at V and 6 bases at J, leaving 7 bases unmatched. CDR1 is LGHNA, CDR2 YNFKEQ, per germline. CDR3 length: 16 amino acids. The CDR3 sequence: CASSQDPGGRAGELFF. CDR3 DNA: TGTGCCAGCAGCCAAGATCCGGGGGGTAGGGCCGGGGAGCTGTTTTTT.